The sequence of this T cell receptor beta chain was determined in a study of shared clonotypes between healthy human individuals. Study at large: The cohort comprised two women and a few men. Their ages spanned 18 to 49 years. The plates for each donor numbered three CD4 naive, three CD4 memory, two CD8 naive and one CD8 memory.

CD45RO negativity and positive selection for CCR7 defined naive CD8 cells, a population that excluded terminally differentiated effector memory CD45RA+ cells. The germline V gene has CDR1 SGHTA and CDR2 FQGTGA. V was clipped by 2 bases and J by 8 bases, with 12 bases between them. The CDR3 spans 14 residues. Data came from immunoSEQ multiplex PCR; TCRdb stores just in-frame clones and leaves some out. The repertoire consists of about 2.1 million clones, with about 92% occurring once and the leading ten covering 1.5% to 2%. Sequenced material: naive CD8+ T cells from PBMCs. The sequence came from a man aged 18 to 30 in good health. Some clones in this sample may be carry-over from other donors' samples. This chain links TRBV7-3 with TRBJ2-2; tentative D call: TRBD2 (6 bases). This CDR3 reads CASSLAGPRGELFF. The CDR3, as DNA: TGTGCCAGCAGCTTAGCGGGACCGAGAGGGGAGCTGTTTTTT. Variable domain in full (rest from reference TRBV7-3 and TRBJ2-2): GAGVSQTPSNKVTEKGKYVELRCDPISGHTALYWYRQSLGQGPEFLIYFQGTGAADDSGLPNDRFFAVRPEGSVSTLKIQRTERGDSAVYLCASSLAGPRGELFFGEGSRLTVL.